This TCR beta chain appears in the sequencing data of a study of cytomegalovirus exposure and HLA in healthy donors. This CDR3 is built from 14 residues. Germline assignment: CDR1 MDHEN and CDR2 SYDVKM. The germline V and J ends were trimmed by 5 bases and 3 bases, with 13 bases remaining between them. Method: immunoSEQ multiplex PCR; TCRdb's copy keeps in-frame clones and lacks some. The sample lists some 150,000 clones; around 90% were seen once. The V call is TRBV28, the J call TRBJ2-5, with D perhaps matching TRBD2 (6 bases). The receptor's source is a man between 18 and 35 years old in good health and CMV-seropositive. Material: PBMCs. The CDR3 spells CASSVPGLKETQYF. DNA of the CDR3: TGTGCCAGCAGTGTCCCGGGACTTAAAGAGACCCAGTACTTC.